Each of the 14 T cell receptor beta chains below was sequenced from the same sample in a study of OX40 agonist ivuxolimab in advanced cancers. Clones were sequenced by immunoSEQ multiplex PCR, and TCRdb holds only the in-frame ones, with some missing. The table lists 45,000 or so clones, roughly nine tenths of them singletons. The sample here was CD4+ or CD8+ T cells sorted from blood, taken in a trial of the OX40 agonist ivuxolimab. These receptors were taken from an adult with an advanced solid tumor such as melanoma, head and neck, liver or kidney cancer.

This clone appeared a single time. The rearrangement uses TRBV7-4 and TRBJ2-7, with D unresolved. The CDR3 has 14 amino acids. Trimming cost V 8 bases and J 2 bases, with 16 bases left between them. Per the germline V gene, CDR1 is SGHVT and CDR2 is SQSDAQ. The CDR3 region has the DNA TGTGCCAGCTACATAGGAAGGACCCCCTACGAGCAGTACTTC. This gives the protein CASYIGRTPYEQYF.

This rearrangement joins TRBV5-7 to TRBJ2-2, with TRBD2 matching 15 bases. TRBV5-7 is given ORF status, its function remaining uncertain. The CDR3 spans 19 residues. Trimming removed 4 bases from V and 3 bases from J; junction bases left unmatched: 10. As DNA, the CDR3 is TGTGCCAGCAGCCCCGGACTAGCGGGAGGGAGCCCCGACACCGGGGAGCTGTTTTTT. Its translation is CASSPGLAGGSPDTGELFF.

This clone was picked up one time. The CDR3 DNA reads TGTGCCAGTGGAAAAGGGGGGGATAATTCACCCCTCCACTTT. Its translation: CASGKGGDNSPLHF. The gene calls are TRBV19 and TRBJ1-6, with D possibly TRBD1 on 6 matching bases. From germline, CDR1 is LNHDA and CDR2 SQIVND (reference sequence). CDR3 length: 14 amino acids. V was cut by 8 bases and J by 5 bases, with 13 bases left in between. Full variable domain (rest looked up from reference TRBV19 and TRBJ1-6): DGGITQSPKYLFRKEGQNVTLSCEQNLNHDAMYWYRQDPGQGLRLIYYSQIVNDFQKGDIAEGYSVSREKKESFPLTVTSAQKNPTAFYLCASGKGGDNSPLHFGNGTRLTVT.

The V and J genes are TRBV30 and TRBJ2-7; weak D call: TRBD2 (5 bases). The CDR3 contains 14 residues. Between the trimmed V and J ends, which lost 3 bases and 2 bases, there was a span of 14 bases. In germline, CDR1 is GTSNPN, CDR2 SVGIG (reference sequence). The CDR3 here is CAWSRLPGTYEQYF. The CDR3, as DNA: TGTGCCTGGAGCCGACTACCCGGGACCTACGAGCAGTACTTC. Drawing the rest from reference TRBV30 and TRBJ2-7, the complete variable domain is SQTIHQWPATLVQPVGSPLSLECTVEGTSNPNLYWYRQAAGRGLQLLFYSVGIGQISSEVPQNLSASRPQDRQFILSSKKLLLSDSGFYLCAWSRLPGTYEQYFGPGTRLTVT.

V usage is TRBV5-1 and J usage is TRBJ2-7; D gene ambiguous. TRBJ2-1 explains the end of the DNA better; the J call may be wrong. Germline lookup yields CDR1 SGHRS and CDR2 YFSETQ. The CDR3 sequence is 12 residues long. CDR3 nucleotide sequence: TGCGCCAGCAGCCCCGGACGGAATGAGCAGTTCTTC. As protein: CASSPGRNEQFF.

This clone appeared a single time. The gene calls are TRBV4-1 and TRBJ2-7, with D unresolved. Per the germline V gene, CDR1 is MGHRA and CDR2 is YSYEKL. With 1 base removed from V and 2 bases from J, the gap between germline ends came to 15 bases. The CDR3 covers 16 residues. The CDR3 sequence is CASSQVPQPTPYEQYF. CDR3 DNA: TGCGCCAGCAGCCAAGTACCACAGCCTACCCCCTACGAGCAGTACTTC.

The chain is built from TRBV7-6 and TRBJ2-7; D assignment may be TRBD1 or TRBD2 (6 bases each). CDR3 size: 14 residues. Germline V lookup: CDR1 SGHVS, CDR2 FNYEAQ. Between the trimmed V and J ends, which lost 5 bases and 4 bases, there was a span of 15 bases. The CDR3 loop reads CASSGGPSRYEQYF. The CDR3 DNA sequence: TGTGCCAGCAGCGGGGGGCCTTCGCGATACGAGCAGTACTTC.

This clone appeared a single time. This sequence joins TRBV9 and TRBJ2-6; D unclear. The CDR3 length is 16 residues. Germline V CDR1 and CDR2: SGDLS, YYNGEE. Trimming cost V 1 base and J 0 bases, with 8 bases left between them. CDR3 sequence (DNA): TGTGCCAGCAGCGTAAGGGTTAACTCTGGGGCCAACGTCCTGACTTTC. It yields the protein CASSVRVNSGANVLTF.

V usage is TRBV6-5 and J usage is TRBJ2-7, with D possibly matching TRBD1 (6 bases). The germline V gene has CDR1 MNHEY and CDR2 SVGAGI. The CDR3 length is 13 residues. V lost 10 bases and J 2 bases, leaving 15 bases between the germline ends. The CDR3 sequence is CATAKKGAYEQYF. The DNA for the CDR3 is TGTGCCACCGCCAAGAAGGGGGCCTACGAGCAGTACTTC.

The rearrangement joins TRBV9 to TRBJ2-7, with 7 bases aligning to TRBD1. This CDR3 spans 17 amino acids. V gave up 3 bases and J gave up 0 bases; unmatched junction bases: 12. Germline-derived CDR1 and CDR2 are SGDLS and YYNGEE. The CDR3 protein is CASSAGHRDSPSYEQYF. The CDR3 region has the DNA TGTGCCAGCAGCGCAGGTCACCGGGACAGTCCCTCCTACGAGCAGTACTTC.

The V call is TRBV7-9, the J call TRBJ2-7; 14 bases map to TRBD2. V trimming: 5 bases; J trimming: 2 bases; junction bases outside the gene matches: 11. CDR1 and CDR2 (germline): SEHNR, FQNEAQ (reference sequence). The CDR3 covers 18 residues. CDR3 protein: CASSTGTSGSLLTYEQYF. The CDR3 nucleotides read TGTGCCAGCAGCACGGGGACTAGCGGGAGTCTTCTTACCTACGAGCAGTACTTC.

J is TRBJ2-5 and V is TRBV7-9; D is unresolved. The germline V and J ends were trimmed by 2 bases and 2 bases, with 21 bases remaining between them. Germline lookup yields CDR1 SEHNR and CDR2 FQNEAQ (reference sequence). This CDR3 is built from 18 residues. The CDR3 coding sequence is TGTGCCAGCAGCTTAATGGGTTTGCAGGCCAACCTGCAAGAGACCCAGTACTTC. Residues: CASSLMGLQANLQETQYF. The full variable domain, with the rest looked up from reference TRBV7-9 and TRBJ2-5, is DTGVSQNPRHKITKRGQNVTFRCDPISEHNRLYWYRQTLGQGPEFLTYFQNEAQLEKSRLLSDRFSAERPKGSFSTLEIQRTEQGDSAMYLCASSLMGLQANLQETQYFGPGTRLLVL.

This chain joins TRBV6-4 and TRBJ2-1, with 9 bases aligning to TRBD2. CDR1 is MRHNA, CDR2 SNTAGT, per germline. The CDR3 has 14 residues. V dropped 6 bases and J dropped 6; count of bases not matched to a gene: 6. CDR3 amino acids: CASSAGLAGNEQFF. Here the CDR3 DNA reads TGTGCCAGCAGCGCGGGACTAGCAGGCAATGAGCAGTTCTTC.

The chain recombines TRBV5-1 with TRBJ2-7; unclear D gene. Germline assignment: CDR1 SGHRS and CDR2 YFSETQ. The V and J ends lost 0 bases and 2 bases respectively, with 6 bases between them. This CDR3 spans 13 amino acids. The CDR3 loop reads CASSLAAAYEQYF. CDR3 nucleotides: TGCGCCAGCAGCTTGGCGGCAGCCTACGAGCAGTACTTC. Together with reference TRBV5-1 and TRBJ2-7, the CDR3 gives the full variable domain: KAGVTQTPRYLIKTRGQQVTLSCSPISGHRSVSWYQQTPGQGLQFLFEYFSETQRNKGNFPGRFSGRQFSNSRSEMNVSTLELGDSALYLCASSLAAAYEQYFGPGTRLTVT.